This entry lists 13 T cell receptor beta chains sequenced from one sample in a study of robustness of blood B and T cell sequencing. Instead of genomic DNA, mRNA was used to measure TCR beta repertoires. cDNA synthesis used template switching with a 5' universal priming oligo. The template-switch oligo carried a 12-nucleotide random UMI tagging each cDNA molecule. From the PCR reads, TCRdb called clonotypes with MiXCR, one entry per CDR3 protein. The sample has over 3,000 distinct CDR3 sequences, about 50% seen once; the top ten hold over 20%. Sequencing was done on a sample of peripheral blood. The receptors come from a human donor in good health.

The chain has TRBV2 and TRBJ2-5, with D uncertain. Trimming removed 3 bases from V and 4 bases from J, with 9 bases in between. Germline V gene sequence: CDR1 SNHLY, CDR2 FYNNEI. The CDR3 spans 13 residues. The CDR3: CASSESTTETQYF. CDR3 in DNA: TGTGCCAGCAGTGAGAGCACTACAGAGACCCAGTACTTC. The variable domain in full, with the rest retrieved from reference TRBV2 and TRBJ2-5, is EPEVTQTPSHQVTQMGQEVILRCVPISNHLYFYWYRQILGQKVEFLVSFYNNEISEKSEIFDDQFSVERPDGSNFTLKIRSTKLEDSAMYFCASSESTTETQYFGPGTRLLVL.

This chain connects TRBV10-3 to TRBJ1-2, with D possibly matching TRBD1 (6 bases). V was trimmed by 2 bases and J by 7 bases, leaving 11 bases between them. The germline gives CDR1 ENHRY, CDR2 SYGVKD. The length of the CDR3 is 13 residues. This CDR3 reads CAISEAGVAGYTF. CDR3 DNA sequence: TGTGCCATCAGTGAGGCAGGGGTGGCTGGCTACACCTTC.

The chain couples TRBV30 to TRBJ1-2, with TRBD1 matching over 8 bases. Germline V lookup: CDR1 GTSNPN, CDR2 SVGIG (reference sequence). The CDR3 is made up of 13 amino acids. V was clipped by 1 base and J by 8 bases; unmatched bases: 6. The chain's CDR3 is CAWSAGTGKGYTF. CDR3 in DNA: TGTGCCTGGAGTGCCGGGACAGGCAAAGGCTACACCTTC.

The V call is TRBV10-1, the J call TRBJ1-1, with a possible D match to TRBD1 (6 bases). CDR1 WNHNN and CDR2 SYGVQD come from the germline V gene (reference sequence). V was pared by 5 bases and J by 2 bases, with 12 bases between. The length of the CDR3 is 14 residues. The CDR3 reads CASSQDSLNTEAFF. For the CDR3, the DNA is TGCGCCAGCAGTCAGGACAGTTTAAACACTGAAGCTTTCTTT.

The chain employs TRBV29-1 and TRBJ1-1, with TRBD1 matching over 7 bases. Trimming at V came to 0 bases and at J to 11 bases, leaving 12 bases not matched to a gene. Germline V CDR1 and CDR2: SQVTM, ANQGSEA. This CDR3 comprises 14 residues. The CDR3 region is CSVEELAGGVWAFF. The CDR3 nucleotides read TGCAGCGTTGAAGAGCTGGCAGGGGGGGTGTGGGCTTTCTTT.

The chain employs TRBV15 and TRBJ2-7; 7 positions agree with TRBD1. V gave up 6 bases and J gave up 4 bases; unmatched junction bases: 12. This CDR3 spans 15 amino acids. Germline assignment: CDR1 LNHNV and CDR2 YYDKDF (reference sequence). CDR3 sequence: CATSLDREGLYEQYF. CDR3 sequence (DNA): TGTGCCACCAGTTTAGACAGGGAAGGTCTATACGAGCAGTACTTC.

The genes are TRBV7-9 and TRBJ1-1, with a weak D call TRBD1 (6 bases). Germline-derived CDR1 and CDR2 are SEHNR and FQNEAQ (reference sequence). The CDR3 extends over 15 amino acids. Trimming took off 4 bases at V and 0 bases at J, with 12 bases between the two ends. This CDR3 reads CASSSAGQMNTEAFF. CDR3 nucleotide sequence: TGTGCCAGCAGCTCCGCCGGACAGATGAACACTGAAGCTTTCTTT.

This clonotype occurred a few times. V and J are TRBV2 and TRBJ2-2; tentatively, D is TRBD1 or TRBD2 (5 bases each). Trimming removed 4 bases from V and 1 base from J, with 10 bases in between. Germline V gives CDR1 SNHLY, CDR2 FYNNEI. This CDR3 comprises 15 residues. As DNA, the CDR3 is TGTGCCAGCAGTGCAAGGGGACGGAACACCGGGGAGCTGTTTTTT. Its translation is CASSARGRNTGELFF.

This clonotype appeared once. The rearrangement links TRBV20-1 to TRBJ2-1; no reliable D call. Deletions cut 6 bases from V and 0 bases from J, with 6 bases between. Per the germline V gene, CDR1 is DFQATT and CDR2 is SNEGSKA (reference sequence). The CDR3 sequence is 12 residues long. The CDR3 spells CSAGSSYNEQFF. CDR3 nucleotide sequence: TGCAGTGCAGGTAGCTCCTACAATGAGCAGTTCTTC.

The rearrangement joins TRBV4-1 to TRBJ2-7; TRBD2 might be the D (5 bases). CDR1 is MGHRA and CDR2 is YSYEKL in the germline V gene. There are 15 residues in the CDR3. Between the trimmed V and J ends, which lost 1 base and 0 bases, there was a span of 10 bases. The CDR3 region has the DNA TGCGCCAGCAGCCAAGGGACCACTAGCTCCTACGAGCAGTACTTC. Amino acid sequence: CASSQGTTSSYEQYF.

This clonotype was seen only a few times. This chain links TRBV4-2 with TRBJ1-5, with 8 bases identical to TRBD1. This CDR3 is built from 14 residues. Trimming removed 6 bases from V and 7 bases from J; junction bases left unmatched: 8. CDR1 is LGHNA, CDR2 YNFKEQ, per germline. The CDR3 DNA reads TGTGCCAGCAGTCGCGGACAGGGCTGGCAGCCCCAGCATTTT. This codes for CASSRGQGWQPQHF.

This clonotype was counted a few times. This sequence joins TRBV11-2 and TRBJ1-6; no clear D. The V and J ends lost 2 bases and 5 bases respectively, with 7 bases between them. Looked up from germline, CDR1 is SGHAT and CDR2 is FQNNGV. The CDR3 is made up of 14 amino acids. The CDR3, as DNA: TGTGCCAGCAGCTTATTGGGTAATAATTCACCCCTCCACTTT. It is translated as CASSLLGNNSPLHF.

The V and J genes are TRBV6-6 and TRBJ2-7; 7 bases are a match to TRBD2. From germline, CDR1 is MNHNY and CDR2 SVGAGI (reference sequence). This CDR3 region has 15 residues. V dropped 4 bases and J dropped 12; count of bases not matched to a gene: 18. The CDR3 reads CASSSQRGERVLRYF. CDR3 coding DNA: TGTGCCAGCAGTTCACAGCGGGGCGAACGGGTCTTGAGGTACTTC.